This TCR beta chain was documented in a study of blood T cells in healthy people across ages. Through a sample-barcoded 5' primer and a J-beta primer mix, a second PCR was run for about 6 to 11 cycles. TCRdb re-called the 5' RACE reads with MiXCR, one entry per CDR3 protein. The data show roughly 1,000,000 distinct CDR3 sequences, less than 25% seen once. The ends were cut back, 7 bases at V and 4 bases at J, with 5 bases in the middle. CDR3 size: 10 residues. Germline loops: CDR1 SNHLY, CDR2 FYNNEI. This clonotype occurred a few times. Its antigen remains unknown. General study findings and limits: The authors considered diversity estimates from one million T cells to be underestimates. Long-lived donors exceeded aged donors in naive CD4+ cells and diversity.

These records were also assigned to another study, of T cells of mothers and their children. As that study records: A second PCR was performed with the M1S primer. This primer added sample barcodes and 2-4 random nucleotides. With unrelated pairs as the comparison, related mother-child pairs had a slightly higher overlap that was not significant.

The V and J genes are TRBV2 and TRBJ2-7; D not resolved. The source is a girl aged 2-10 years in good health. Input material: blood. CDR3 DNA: TGTGCCAGCATTCTATACGAGCAGTACTTC. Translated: CASILYEQYF.